Detailed here is one T cell receptor beta chain. Frequency shows this clonotype is large (0.1 to 1%); no count was noted. The clone's antigen remains unknown. The germline V gene yields SGHDN for CDR1 and FVKESK for CDR2. The CDR3 contains 15 residues, cysteine and phenylalanine counted. There is no recorded DNA. The receptor library was made with 10x single-cell sequencing. Profiling of CSF cells was done with 10X Genomics single-cell V(D)J and 5' gene-expression libraries. An Illumina NextSeq550 was used to sequence the CSF single-cell TCR libraries. The source study handled its data this way. V(D)J reads were aligned to the vdj-GRCh38 alts ensemble 2.0.0 reference and processed with the Cell Ranger vdj pipeline. Cell barcodes sharing the same set of productive CDR3 nucleotide sequences were defined as clonotypes. Clonotype information was added to Seurat v3.0 gene-expression metadata to link clonality with transcriptional profiles. Exclusion was applied to CSF cells with more than 1,800 genes, more than 7,500 UMIs or more than 10% mitochondrial reads. To identify TCRs with known antigen specificity, CDR3-beta sequences were compared against VDJdb. Clone sharing was examined by network analysis using the R package qgraph, in which only TCRs with complete alpha and beta chains were included. Reads reprocessed by TCRdb are summarized as one entry per CDR3 protein sequence, and DNA is absent. The authors' filters were not applied to this entry. The sample's clone listing holds about 1,400 distinct CDR3 sequences. Jointly, the top ten make up around 9.9% of the sample.

All participants were free of acute infectious disease and in good physical condition. Neurodegeneration in patients was confirmed with biomarkers including neurofilament, amyloid-beta and tau. A live/dead marker was used to sort live CSF cells for droplet-based sequencing. To pellet immune cells, CSF obtained by lumbar puncture was centrifuged at 300g. CSF samples were inspected for red blood cells, and any blood-contaminated sample was excluded. CSF cells were cryopreserved by placing the cells in freezing medium, freezing the cells overnight at -80 degrees C, and then storing the cells in liquid nitrogen. Before analysis, CSF samples had been stored for less than six months. The sample belongs to a study of CD8 T cells in cerebrospinal fluid in Alzheimer's disease (TCRdb year 2020). Describing the broader study: The study assessed CSF T cell clonal expansion with two single-cell approaches: plate-based nested PCR sequencing and droplet-based sequencing. This study tested whether clonally expanded T cells could be found in cerebrospinal fluid from healthy elderly individuals and from patients with neurodegenerative disease. In the droplet-based CSF analysis comparing patients with controls, roughly nine healthy controls (around 11,000 cells) and roughly nine patients with MCI or Alzheimer's disease (about 10,000 cells) were included. A total of 20 to 25 samples were covered by the CSF gene-expression analysis, which included Parkinson's disease patients. Results and caveats for the whole study, not just this receptor: In pooled data, a highly expanded clone (at least 3% of TCRs) occurred in 1 of 10 healthy subjects versus 4 of 6 Alzheimer's patients. Finding EBV-specific TCRs in CSF, the authors cautioned, does not establish a causal link between EBV and Alzheimer's disease. The EBV-specific clones were neither the most highly expanded clones nor enriched among patients. In patients with MCI or Alzheimer's disease, the biggest CSF clone accounted for a larger percentage of TCRs than in controls. Only samples with detectable clones (roughly eleven healthy, 5 MCI, 5 AD, 6 PD) were included in the overall clonality comparison.

This TCR was sampled from a human donor with mild cognitive impairment. The source material was cerebrospinal fluid. Rearrangement joined TRBV14 to TRBJ2-1. The CDR3 reads as follows: CASSRDLGQYNEQFF. The full variable domain, completed from the reference TRBV14 and TRBJ2-1 proteins outside the CDR3, reads EAGVTQFPSHSVIEKGQTVTLRCDPISGHDNLYWYRRVMGKEIKFLLHFVKESKQDESGMPNNRFLAERTGGTYSTLKVQPAELEDSGVYFCASSRDLGQYNEQFFGPGTRLTVL.